What follows describes a single T cell receptor (beta chain). Its antigen is not yet known. The input lacks base qualities; no much larger clone sits a single base away. The data derive from a study of OX40 agonist ivuxolimab in advanced cancers. Concerning the study at large: The costimulatory receptor OX40 (CD134) was targeted by ivuxolimab, a fully human IgG2 agonistic monoclonal antibody. Intravenous ivuxolimab was administered to patients every 2 weeks at six dose levels: 0.01, 0.1, 0.3, 1.5, 3 and 10 mg/kg. The paper covers the monotherapy dose-escalation part of the phase I ivuxolimab trial, which included N ≈ 50 patients. Three dose-escalation patients achieved partial responses, one with hepatocellular carcinoma and two with cutaneous melanoma. In the dose-escalation cohort, approximately 83% of patients were male, and the mean age was roughly 60 years with a range of roughly 20 to 79. Patients were allowed to have had prior anti-PD-1, anti-PD-L1 or anti-CTLA-4 therapy, and approximately 43% of the dose-escalation patients had previously received checkpoint inhibitors. Peripheral TCRbeta sequencing aimed to test whether ivuxolimab altered TCR sequence diversity and caused clonal T-cell expansion. Of the 50 to 55 patients in dose escalation, 19 had hepatocellular carcinoma, about 15 had melanoma, 9 had renal cell carcinoma and 9 had head and neck cancer.

Points the paper makes about the study in general: After ivuxolimab, more expanded clones were found on average in CD8+ T cells than in CD4+ T cells. Partial responders in the 0.1-3.0 mg/kg groups had among the lowest normalized peripheral clonal expansion, especially among CD8+ T cells. The antigen specificity of the clonally expanded peripheral T cells was not determined. Low levels of normalized T-cell clonal expansion were also shown by some nonresponding patients. Clonal expansion of both CD4+ and CD8+ blood T cells was observed from baseline to week 6 at doses 0.1 to 3.0 mg/kg.

The trial excluded patients who had a history of autoimmune disease or who were on systemic immunosuppression. In every dose cohort, peripheral blood was drawn for TCR sequencing at baseline, cycle 4 day 1, and cycle 7 day 1. The samples were taken from a phase I, first-in-human, multicenter, open-label dose-escalation trial of ivuxolimab. Adults with locally advanced or metastatic melanoma, renal cell carcinoma, hepatocellular carcinoma or head and neck squamous cell carcinoma were enrolled in the trial. Before TCR sequencing, CD4+ T cells and CD8+ T cells were sorted from peripheral blood as separate populations. To sequence the TCRbeta CDR3 region, genomic DNA was isolated from the sorted cells. TCRbeta CDR3 regions were sequenced using the immunoSEQ Assay. What TCRdb holds here is the immuneACCESS table cut down to in-frame rearrangements. Part of the clones is not present; checked against another copy, under half of the missing clones reflect an unresolved V gene, and the others are unexplained. Counted in this sample were about 130,000 clones; approximately 90% of them appeared once. The ten largest make up 0.65% to 0.9% of the sample.

The sequenced sample was CD4+ or CD8+ T cells sorted from blood, obtained in a trial of the OX40 agonist ivuxolimab. The TCR sequence derives from an adult with an advanced solid tumor such as melanoma, head and neck, liver or kidney cancer.

The CDR3 protein is CASSFGQGLNTEAFF. The nucleotides read TGTGCCAGCAGCTTCGGTCAGGGGTTGAACACTGAAGCTTTCTTT. The V and J segments used are TRBV7-2 and TRBJ1-1; D gene: possibly TRBD1, on 6 matching bases. Its CDR3 holds 15 amino acids, cysteine through phenylalanine. Only the CDR3 DNA stays, 45 bases, in frame from base 1. Deletion took 3 bases off V and 0 bases off J, with a span of 11 bases between the germline ends. Via the germline V gene, CDR1 is SGHTA and CDR2 FQGNSA.